This is a list of T cell receptor beta chains from one sample in a study of vaccination and CD4 T cells after COVID-19. Their antigen targets remain unknown. TCRdb reprocessed the PCR reads via MiXCR and lists one record per CDR3 protein. The sample yields some 21,000 distinct CDR3 sequences, 46% seen once. Sequenced material: CD4+ T cells from blood, cultured in vitro, taken about 7 months after SARS-CoV-2 vaccination. Receptor source: a human donor who had recovered from COVID-19. Both conserved end residues are part of each CDR3. D genes are given only for firm matches. The size of a clone is reported for some rows only, either as once, few or many, or as a class for expanded clones.

J,D,V,size,CDR3,DNA
TRBJ1-1,-,TRBV20-1,few,CSARSQVQSAEAFF,TGCAGTGCTAGAAGTCAGGTCCAGAGCGCTGAAGCTTTCTTT
TRBJ1-2,TRBD1,TRBV18,-,CASSEGQGGDYGYTF,TGTGCCAGCTCAGAAGGACAGGGAGGGGACTATGGCTACACCTTC
TRBJ1-2,TRBD1,TRBV2,many,CASSLGQGYGYTF,TGTGCCAGCAGTTTGGGACAGGGGTATGGCTACACCTTC
TRBJ1-1,-,TRBV20-1,-,CSATGHVTEAFF,TGCAGTGCTACGGGACACGTCACTGAAGCTTTCTTT
TRBJ1-1,-,TRBV7-9,few,CASSFWGEAFF,TGTGCCAGCAGCTTCTGGGGAGAGGCTTTCTTT
TRBJ1-5,-,TRBV19,-,CASRPPLGNQPQHF,TGTGCCAGTAGACCGCCCTTGGGGAATCAGCCCCAGCATTTT
TRBJ1-1,-,TRBV20-1,-,CSARGAFVNTEAFF,TGCAGTGCTAGAGGGGCATTTGTGAACACTGAAGCTTTCTTT
TRBJ2-7,-,TRBV11-2,-,CASSLGQNYEQYF,TGTGCCAGCAGCCTAGGGCAGAACTACGAGCAGTACTTC
TRBJ2-6,-,TRBV5-1,-,CASSLGNSGANVLTF,TGCGCCAGCAGCTTGGGCAACTCTGGGGCCAACGTCCTGACTTTC
TRBJ2-1,-,TRBV5-1,once,CASSPRVAGSSYNEQFF,TGCGCCAGCAGCCCCAGGGTCGCGGGAAGCTCCTACAATGAGCAGTTCTTC
TRBJ2-4,-,TRBV20-1,-,CSASRGRSIQYF,TGCAGTGCTAGTCGGGGACGGAGCATTCAGTACTTC
TRBJ1-2,-,TRBV6-5,-,CAGSYSGTGYGYTF,TGTGCCGGCAGTTACTCTGGGACGGGCTATGGCTACACCTTC
TRBJ2-1,TRBD2,TRBV12-3/TRBV12-4,-,CASSAWTSPDEQFF,TGTGCCAGCAGTGCGTGGACTAGCCCCGATGAGCAGTTCTTC
TRBJ2-5,-,TRBV7-9,few,CASSLAETQYF,TGTGCCAGCAGCTTAGCAGAGACCCAGTACTTC
TRBJ2-3,TRBD1,TRBV20-1,-,CSALTGDHTDTQYF,TGCAGTGCCCTGACAGGGGACCACACAGATACGCAGTATTTT
TRBJ1-6,-,TRBV7-2,-,CASSTRRALAGSPLHF,TGTGCCAGCAGCACACGCCGGGCCCTTGCAGGTTCACCCCTCCACTTT
TRBJ2-2,-,TRBV7-6,-,CASSLEGAPYTGELFF,TGTGCCAGCAGCTTAGAAGGGGCACCCTACACCGGGGAGCTGTTTTTT
TRBJ1-3,-,TRBV15,few,CATSRDSGSGNTIYF,TGTGCCACCAGCAGAGATTCAGGCTCTGGAAACACCATATATTTT
TRBJ2-7,TRBD2,TRBV15,few,CATSRDPGGSYEQYF,TGTGCCACCAGCAGAGATCCGGGGGGGTCCTACGAGCAGTACTTC
TRBJ2-5,-,TRBV7-9,few,CASSLANTRETQYF,TGTGCCAGCAGCTTAGCGAACACCCGCGAGACCCAGTACTTC
TRBJ1-5,-,TRBV10-3,-,CATRVRENQPQHF,TGTGCCACCCGCGTCAGGGAAAATCAGCCCCAGCATTTT
TRBJ2-7,-,TRBV2,-,CASSRQLSYEQYF,TGTGCCAGCAGCCGACAGCTTTCCTACGAGCAGTACTTC
TRBJ2-3,-,TRBV7-6,-,CASSLVPDTQYF,TGTGCCAGCAGCTTAGTTCCAGATACGCAGTATTTT
TRBJ2-5,TRBD1,TRBV20-1,-,CSASPGTAQETQYF,TGCAGTGCTAGCCCCGGGACAGCTCAAGAGACCCAGTACTTC
TRBJ2-3,-,TRBV15,few,CATSPPLTDLGLDTQYF,TGTGCCACCAGCCCCCCACTTACGGATCTTGGGTTGGATACGCAGTATTTT
TRBJ2-7,TRBD2,TRBV20-1,few,CSARPGGASYEQYF,TGCAGTGCTCGACCGGGGGGGGCCTCCTACGAGCAGTACTTC